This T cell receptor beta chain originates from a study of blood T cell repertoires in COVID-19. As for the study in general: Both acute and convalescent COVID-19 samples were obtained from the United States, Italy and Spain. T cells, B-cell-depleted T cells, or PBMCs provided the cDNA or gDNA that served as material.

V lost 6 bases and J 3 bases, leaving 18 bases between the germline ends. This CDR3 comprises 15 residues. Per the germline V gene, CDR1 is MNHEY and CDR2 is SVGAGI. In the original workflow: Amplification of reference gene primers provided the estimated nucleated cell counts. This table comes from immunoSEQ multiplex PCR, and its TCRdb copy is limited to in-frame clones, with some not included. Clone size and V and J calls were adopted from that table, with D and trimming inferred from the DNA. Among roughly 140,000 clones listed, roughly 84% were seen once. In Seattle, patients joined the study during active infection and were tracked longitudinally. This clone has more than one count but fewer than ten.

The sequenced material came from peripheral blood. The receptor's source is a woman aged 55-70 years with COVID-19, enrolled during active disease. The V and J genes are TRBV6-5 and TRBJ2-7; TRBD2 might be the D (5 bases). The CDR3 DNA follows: TGTGCCAGCAGCAGCGGTCCTTTGGCCAGCTACGAGCAGTACGTC. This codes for CASSSGPLASYEQYV.